The clone carrying this T cell receptor (beta chain) has just one count. Profiling relied on immunoSEQ multiplex PCR, and the TCRdb table lists in-frame clones only, not all of them. The table shows roughly 170,000 clones, with approximately 85% occurring only once. Enrolled during active infection, Seattle patients were then followed longitudinally. These data belong to a study of blood T cell repertoires in COVID-19. Overall study: Acute-phase and convalescent COVID-19 samples originated in the United States, Italy and Spain.

Germline V gene lookup returns CDR1 SGDLS and CDR2 YYNGEE. V shed 3 bases and J 5 bases; nucleotides not matched to a gene: 2. The CDR3 has 15 amino acids. V gene TRBV9 combines with J gene TRBJ2-3; the match to TRBD2 covers 14 bases. Sequenced material: peripheral blood. The receptor was derived from a woman aged 50 to 60 with COVID-19, enrolled during active disease. The CDR3 loop is CASSAGTSGGDTQYF. The CDR3 DNA sequence: TGTGCCAGCAGCGCCGGGACTAGCGGGGGAGATACGCAGTATTTT. Full variable domain (rest looked up from reference TRBV9 and TRBJ2-3): DSGVTQTPKHLITATGQRVTLRCSPRSGDLSVYWYQQSLDQGLQFLIQYYNGEERAKGNILERFSAQQFPDLHSELNLSSLELGDSALYFCASSAGTSGGDTQYFGPGTRLTVL.